These 10 T cell receptor beta chains were sequenced from one sample in a study of Ad26.COV2.S vaccination and SARS-CoV-2 variants. Repertoires were generated with immunoSEQ multiplex PCR, while TCRdb's copy carries only in-frame clones and drops some. In the table there are 180,000 or so clones, around 90% of which are singletons. Sequencing was performed on peripheral blood, taken after recovery from COVID-19. The receptors derive from a human donor who had recovered from COVID-19.

A word on this clone: The sample holds other DNA sequences that translate to the same CDR3. The chain carries TRBV5-1 and TRBJ2-3, with TRBD1 matching 8 bases. V lost 7 bases and J lost 0; bases outside the gene matches: 1. The germline V gene has CDR1 SGHRS and CDR2 YFSETQ. The length of the CDR3 is 13 residues. The CDR3 sequence is CASGQGSTDTQYF. Here the CDR3 DNA reads TGCGCCAGCGGACAGGGAAGCACAGATACGCAGTATTTT.

V and J are TRBV7-3 and TRBJ2-1, with unresolved D. The germline gives CDR1 SGHTA, CDR2 FQGTGA. V shed 5 bases and J shed 0 bases, with 5 bases lying between them. The CDR3 runs to 13 residues. CDR3 in DNA: TGTGCCAGCAGCCCAGGCTCCTACAATGAGCAGTTCTTC. This encodes CASSPGSYNEQFF.

CDR3 loop: CASSPTGNIQYF. In nucleotides, the CDR3 is TGTGCCAGCAGCCCTACAGGAAACATTCAGTACTTC. The chain links TRBV7-8 to TRBJ2-4, with D perhaps matching TRBD1 (5 bases). Trimming left V 5 bases short and J 6 bases short, with 8 bases between. This CDR3 region has 12 residues. CDR1 and CDR2 from the germline V gene are SGHVS and FQNEAQ.

This rearrangement joins TRBV12-3 or TRBV12-4 to TRBJ1-2; D is uncertain. Trimming removed 3 bases at V and 3 bases at J, with 8 bases between. The CDR3 consists of 13 residues. Here the CDR3 DNA reads TGTGCCAGCAGTTTGCGTAGGGACTATGGCTACACCTTC. It codes for CASSLRRDYGYTF.

J is TRBJ1-5 and V is TRBV3-1 (or the pseudogene TRBV3-2), with D tentatively TRBD1 (6 bases). This CDR3 has 15 amino acids. V was clipped by 4 bases and J by 4 bases, with 14 bases between them. CDR1 and CDR2 from the germline V gene are LGHDT and YNNKEL (reference sequence). The CDR3 coding sequence is TGTGCCAGCAGCCCAAGGGGGGGGATTAATCAGCCCCAGCATTTT. Translating it yields CASSPRGGINQPQHF.

V gene TRBV2 combines with J gene TRBJ2-7; the D gene is possibly TRBD2 (7 bases). Germline CDR1 and CDR2: SNHLY and FYNNEI. The length of the CDR3 is 16 residues. V was clipped by 6 bases and J by 4 bases, with 22 bases between them. This chain's CDR3 is CASRETSVGGQYEQYF. DNA for the CDR3: TGTGCCAGCAGAGAAACTAGCGTTGGGGGGCAATACGAGCAGTACTTC.

The chain links TRBV11-2 to TRBJ1-4; 7 bases are shared with TRBD1. The J segment lost 6 bases and the V segment lost 2 bases, leaving 9 bases of the junction unmatched. Germline V gives CDR1 SGHAT, CDR2 FQNNGV. The CDR3 consists of 16 residues. The CDR3 nucleotides read TGTGCCAGCAGCTTAACCTCAGGGGGGCGGTATGAAAAACTGTTTTTT. It specifies CASSLTSGGRYEKLFF.

V and J are TRBV28 and TRBJ1-2; D is uncertain. Germline CDR1 is MDHEN and CDR2 is SYDVKM. The CDR3 is 14 amino acids. Trimming left V 6 bases short and J 2 bases short, with 13 bases between. This CDR3 reads CASSLSGRNYGYTF. DNA of the CDR3: TGTGCCAGCAGCCTGTCTGGACGGAACTATGGCTACACCTTC.

The rearrangement links TRBV6-5 to TRBJ1-6; 8 positions match TRBD1. With V trimmed by 3 bases and J by 9 bases, 7 bases remained unmatched. This CDR3 region has 15 residues. Per the germline V gene, CDR1 is MNHEY and CDR2 is SVGAGI. The CDR3 region is CASSYSGQGGSPLHF. The CDR3 DNA sequence: TGTGCCAGCAGTTATTCAGGACAGGGAGGTTCACCCCTCCACTTT.

The rearrangement uses TRBV12-5 and TRBJ2-1, with 8 bases identical to TRBD1. CDR3 length equals 14 residues. The trim removed 6 bases at V and 7 bases at J, leaving 8 bases unmatched. The germline V gene has CDR1 LGHNT and CDR2 FRNRAP. The CDR3 nucleotides are TGTGCTAGTGGGCTCCCGGGACAGGTAAATGAGCAGTTCTTC. As protein: CASGLPGQVNEQFF.